Listed below are T cell receptor beta chains from one sample, sequenced in a study of shared T cell receptors in the human thymus. The protocol was immunoSEQ multiplex PCR, while the TCRdb copy is restricted to in-frame clones and leaves out a portion. The data show over 450,000 clones, around 78% seen once. This sample also belongs to another study, concerning human thymus T cells.

The sequenced sample consisted of thymocytes. The receptors were sampled from a boy under two years old with a congenital heart defect. Both conserved end residues are part of each CDR3. D genes are given only for firm matches. Only part of the rows carry a size: once, few, many, or a class if the clone is expanded.

>TRBD1|.|TRBJ2-7|TRBV7-6
CASSATTGDSYEQYF
TGTGCCAGCAGCGCCACGACAGGGGATAGCTACGAGCAGTACTTC
>TRBD2|.|TRBJ2-1|TRBV2
CASSPSPGLAGHVEYNEQFF
TGTGCCAGCAGTCCCTCACCGGGACTAGCGGGACACGTGGAGTACAATGAGCAGTTCTTC
>.|.|TRBJ2-7|TRBV7-9
CASSLEARGSSYEQYF
TGTGCCAGCAGCTTAGAGGCGAGGGGGTCGTCCTACGAGCAGTACTTC
>TRBD2|.|TRBJ2-7|TRBV15
CATSPWTSGRAYEQYF
TGTGCCACCAGCCCATGGACTAGCGGTCGCGCCTACGAGCAGTACTTC
>TRBD2|few|TRBJ2-1|TRBV10-3
CAISEIREGLVNEQFF
TGTGCCATCAGTGAAATCCGGGAGGGCCTGGTCAATGAGCAGTTCTTC
>TRBD1|.|TRBJ2-3|TRBV10-1
CASSTVQGLITDTQYF
TGCGCCAGCAGTACAGTACAGGGGCTAATCACAGATACGCAGTATTTT
>TRBD2|.|TRBJ2-1|TRBV5-6
CASSLPSGRPNEQFF
TGTGCCAGCAGCTTGCCCAGCGGGAGGCCCAATGAGCAGTTCTTC
>.|.|TRBJ2-1|TRBV28
CASSFPTDGYNEQFF
TGTGCCAGCAGTTTCCCGACAGATGGCTACAATGAGCAGTTCTTC
>.|.|TRBJ1-2|TRBV29-1
CSVEDRKGRDGYTF
TGCAGCGTTGAAGATCGAAAAGGCAGGGATGGCTACACCTTC
>TRBD2|.|TRBJ2-1|TRBV19
CASSPGLAGAKTQFF
TGTGCCAGTAGTCCGGGACTAGCGGGAGCTAAGACTCAGTTCTTC
>TRBD2|.|TRBJ2-7|TRBV2
CASSEGLAGDGYEQYF
TGTGCCAGCAGTGAGGGACTAGCGGGAGACGGGTACGAGCAGTACTTC
>TRBD1|.|TRBJ1-1|TRBV19
CASSRGQGVVNTEAFF
TGTGCCAGTAGTAGGGGACAGGGGGTAGTGAACACTGAAGCTTTCTTT
>TRBD1|.|TRBJ2-7|TRBV28
CASNEGGPYEQYF
TGTGCCAGCAACGAAGGGGGCCCTTACGAGCAGTACTTC
>.|few|TRBJ2-7|TRBV19
CASRNEQYF
TGTGCCAGCAGGAACGAGCAGTACTTC
>.|.|TRBJ2-3|TRBV11-1
CASSLVAGTDTQYF
TGTGCCAGCAGCTTAGTGGCTGGCACAGATACGCAGTATTTT
>.|few|TRBJ2-7|TRBV14
CASSQSRAYEQYF
TGTGCCAGCAGCCAATCCAGGGCCTACGAGCAGTACTTC
>TRBD1|few|TRBJ2-5|TRBV9
CASSVHDRVQETQYF
TGTGCCAGCAGCGTCCACGACAGGGTCCAAGAGACCCAGTACTTC
>.|.|TRBJ1-3|TRBV19
CASSIPVSGNTIYF
TGTGCCAGTAGTATCCCGGTCTCTGGAAACACCATATATTTT
>TRBD1|.|TRBJ1-2|TRBV13
CASSLARDRVNNLTF
TGTGCCAGCAGCCTAGCGCGGGACAGGGTTAACAATCTCACCTTC
>TRBD1|once|TRBJ2-7|TRBV4-3
CASSPNLDRAHEQYF
TGCGCCAGCAGCCCAAACCTAGACAGGGCCCACGAGCAGTACTTC
>TRBD2|.|TRBJ2-1|TRBV27
CASSSTLCGSFPHEQFF
TGTGCCAGCAGTTCAACCCTTTGCGGGAGTTTCCCCCATGAGCAGTTCTTC
>.|.|TRBJ2-2|TRBV30
CAWSVRSGSGELFF
TGTGCCTGGAGTGTACGGTCAGGGTCTGGGGAGCTGTTTTTT
>.|.|TRBJ2-3|TRBV28
CASSPLYLPDTQYF
TGTGCCAGCAGTCCCCTCTACCTCCCAGATACGCAGTATTTT
>TRBD2|few|TRBJ2-1|TRBV18
CASSPLGYLAGATEQFF
TGTGCCAGCTCACCACTCGGATACCTAGCGGGAGCAACTGAGCAGTTCTTC
>TRBD1|once|TRBJ2-7|TRBV11-2
CASSSNRGQGHYEQYF
TGTGCCAGCAGTTCGAATCGGGGACAGGGCCACTACGAGCAGTACTTC
>TRBD2|.|TRBJ2-3|TRBV7-2
CASSLKLAISTDTQYF
TGTGCCAGCAGCTTAAAACTAGCGATTAGCACAGATACGCAGTATTTT
>TRBD1|.|TRBJ2-7|TRBV2
CASSVRQGATGGCEQYF
TGTGCCAGCAGTGTTCGACAGGGGGCAACGGGAGGTTGCGAGCAGTACTTC
>TRBD1|once|TRBJ1-4|TRBV7-6
CASSLEGQGNEKLFF
TGTGCCAGCAGCTTAGAAGGACAGGGTAATGAAAAACTGTTTTTT
>.|.|TRBJ2-7|TRBV30
CAWSVGVGEPYEQYF
TGTGCCTGGAGTGTAGGGGTTGGGGAACCCTACGAGCAGTACTTC
>.|.|TRBJ2-5|TRBV6-6
CASSSLRGTQYF
TGTGCCAGCAGTTCCCTTAGAGGGACCCAGTACTTC
>.|.|TRBJ1-1|TRBV2
CASSDTEAFF
TGTGCCAGCTCGGACACTGAAGCTTTCTTT
>.|.|TRBJ2-7|TRBV10-3
CAISDPRRTYEQYF
TGTGCCATCAGTGACCCACGGAGAACCTACGAGCAGTACTTC
>TRBD2|.|TRBJ2-1|TRBV11-3
CASSSSASREGHNEQFF
TGTGCCAGCAGCTCGTCGGCATCGCGGGAGGGGCATAATGAGCAGTTCTTC
>.|.|TRBJ1-3|TRBV4-1
CASSQDYWGAYSGNTIYF
TGCGCCAGCAGCCAGGACTACTGGGGCGCCTACTCTGGAAACACCATATATTTT
>TRBD1|.|TRBJ1-2|TRBV6-5
CASSYSGDRENYGYTF
TGTGCCAGCAGTTACTCGGGGGACAGGGAGAACTATGGCTACACCTTC
>.|.|TRBJ2-5|TRBV15
CATSRLGLARETQYF
TGTGCCACCAGCAGATTAGGGCTAGCGCGAGAGACCCAGTACTTC
>TRBD2|.|TRBJ2-3|TRBV4-1
CASSPKTTSGRAHTQYF
TGCGCCAGCAGCCCAAAAACCACTAGCGGGAGGGCCCATACGCAGTATTTT
>.|.|TRBJ1-1|TRBV6-5
CASSYSSNTEAFF
TGTGCCAGCAGTTACTCGAGTAACACTGAAGCTTTCTTT
>TRBD1|.|TRBJ1-2|TRBV14
CASSQVGTGLYGYTF
TGTGCCAGCAGCCAAGTAGGGACAGGCCTCTATGGCTACACCTTC
>TRBD1|.|TRBJ2-6|TRBV5-8
CASAGQGARGANVLTF
TGTGCCAGCGCTGGACAGGGGGCGCGCGGGGCCAACGTCCTGACTTTC